Following are 30 T cell receptor beta chains from one sample sequenced in a study of technical replicates of blood from several donors. This table comes from immunoSEQ multiplex PCR, and its TCRdb copy is limited to in-frame clones, with some not included. Of approximately 73,000 clones listed, 85% to 95% are singletons. Sequencing was performed on T cells isolated from PBMCs. These receptors originate from a human donor in good health.

The chain employs TRBV29-1 and TRBJ2-1; 9 positions agree with TRBD2. From germline, CDR1 is SQVTM and CDR2 ANQGSEA. With 6 bases clipped from V and 4 bases from J, the junction kept 10 bases outside the gene matches. This CDR3 spans 15 amino acids. CDR3 DNA: TGCAGCGTCAGAGAGACTAGCGGTCGTTACAATGAGCAGTTCTTC. Residues: CSVRETSGRYNEQFF.

This rearrangement joins TRBV15 to TRBJ2-2; D call uncertain. The CDR3 is 14 amino acids. Germline V gene sequence: CDR1 LNHNV, CDR2 YYDKDF (reference sequence). The ends were cut back, 0 bases at V and 5 bases at J, with 7 bases in the middle. CDR3 nucleotide sequence: TGTGCCACCAGCAGAGATAAGGAGACCGGGGAGCTGTTTTTT. Translation gives CATSRDKETGELFF.

The V and J genes are TRBV25-1 and TRBJ2-7, with D possibly matching TRBD2 (5 bases). Germline V gene sequence: CDR1 MGHDK, CDR2 SYGVNS. V was shortened by 3 bases and J by 0 bases, with 18 bases between the two germline ends. The CDR3 covers 17 residues. Written as DNA, the CDR3 is TGTGCCAGCAGTGATATAAATTGGGAGACGGCCTCCTACGAGCAGTACTTC. It encodes CASSDINWETASYEQYF.

This rearrangement joins TRBV10-1 to TRBJ2-7; 10 bases are a match to TRBD1. V shed 6 bases and J 4 bases; nucleotides not matched to a gene: 3. Germline CDR1 and CDR2: WNHNN and SYGVQD (reference sequence). The CDR3 is 13 residues long. The chain's CDR3 is CASRDRGPYEQYF. CDR3 sequence (DNA): TGCGCCAGCAGAGACAGGGGGCCTTACGAGCAGTACTTC.

The chain carries TRBV9 and TRBJ2-2, with D possibly matching TRBD1 (6 bases). Trimming pared 4 bases from V and 5 bases from J, leaving 15 bases between. The CDR3 runs 15 residues. Germline assignment: CDR1 SGDLS and CDR2 YYNGEE. The CDR3 loop is CASSLWDQGTGELFF. The CDR3 bases are TGTGCCAGCAGCCTATGGGACCAGGGGACCGGGGAGCTGTTTTTT.

The rearrangement uses TRBV7-9 and TRBJ2-7; possible D gene TRBD1, 6 bases. There are 13 residues in the CDR3. Germline V CDR1 and CDR2: SEHNR, FQNEAQ (reference sequence). Trimming cost V 4 bases and J 0 bases, with 7 bases left between them. CDR3 sequence: CASSWDNSYEQYF. Here the CDR3 DNA reads TGTGCCAGCAGCTGGGACAACTCCTACGAGCAGTACTTC.

The CDR3: CAVRGDGLYTEAFF. DNA of the CDR3: TGTGCCGTGCGGGGGGACGGTTTGTACACTGAAGCTTTCTTT. This rearrangement joins TRBV27 to TRBJ1-1; D might be TRBD1 (5 bases). The CDR3 is 14 amino acids. Trimming cost V 11 bases and J 3 bases, with 19 bases left between them. Per germline, CDR1 MNHEY and CDR2 SMNVEV (reference sequence).

This sequence joins TRBV7-3 and TRBJ2-1; D unclear. There are 13 residues in the CDR3. Trimming removed 1 base at V and 5 bases at J, with 6 bases between. Germline V CDR1 and CDR2: SGHTA, FQGTGA. CDR3 residues: CASSLNTDNEQFF. The CDR3 DNA reads TGTGCCAGCAGCTTAAACACAGACAATGAGCAGTTCTTC.

The chain has TRBV29-1 and TRBJ2-7; 7 bases fit TRBD1. This CDR3 has 13 residues. V trimming: 6 bases; J trimming: 1 base; junction bases outside the gene matches: 6. CDR1 and CDR2 from the germline V gene are SQVTM and ANQGSEA. CDR3 nucleotides: TGCAGCGTGGCCAACAGGGGATCCTACGAGCAGTACTTC. This translates into CSVANRGSYEQYF.

The genes are TRBV5-4 and TRBJ2-3; 12 bases line up with TRBD2. V was clipped by 1 base and J by 9 bases; unmatched bases: 6. This CDR3 has 15 residues. The germline gives CDR1 SGHNT, CDR2 YYREEE (reference sequence). Here the CDR3 reads CASSLWLAGGHTQYF. The CDR3 DNA reads as TGTGCCAGCAGCTTGTGGCTAGCGGGAGGGCACACGCAGTATTTT.

V is TRBV6-6 and J is TRBJ1-2, with 8 bases aligning to TRBD1. Trimming removed 4 bases from V and 2 bases from J; junction bases left unmatched: 6. Looked up from germline, CDR1 is MNHNY and CDR2 is SVGAGI (reference sequence). This CDR3 is 15 amino acids long. The CDR3 loop reads CASSSPDRANYGYTF. In DNA, the CDR3 is TGTGCCAGCAGTTCTCCGGACAGGGCCAACTATGGCTACACCTTC.

To note about this clone: One end of the junction fails to match germline, which may point to a read error. The genes are TRBV27 and TRBJ2-7; D is uncertain. Per the germline V gene, CDR1 is MNHEY and CDR2 is SMNVEV (reference sequence). The CDR3 covers 11 residues. CDR3 nucleotides: TGTGCCAGCAGTTCTTCCTTCGAGCAGTACTTC. Residues: CASSSSFEQYF.

This chain uses TRBV11-3 with TRBJ2-7, with TRBD2 matching 13 bases. The junction had 4 bases not matched to a gene; V was cut back by 5 bases and J by 3 bases. From germline, CDR1 is SGHNT and CDR2 YENEEA. The CDR3 is 15 residues long. The CDR3 protein is CASSAGLAGLYEQYF. The CDR3 nucleotides read TGTGCCAGCAGCGCGGGACTAGCGGGACTCTACGAGCAGTACTTC.

This chain uses TRBV6-5 with TRBJ2-7; tentative D call: TRBD2 (6 bases). V was trimmed by 6 bases and J by 4 bases, leaving 16 bases between them. There are 14 residues in the CDR3. CDR1 and CDR2 from the germline V gene are MNHEY and SVGAGI. CDR3 amino acids: CASRAGTHVYEQYF. CDR3 nucleotides: TGTGCCAGCAGAGCCGGGACTCATGTTTACGAGCAGTACTTC.

This rearrangement joins TRBV19 to TRBJ2-7; weak D call: TRBD2 (6 bases). Per germline, CDR1 LNHDA and CDR2 SQIVND (reference sequence). V was cut by 3 bases and J by 6 bases, with 12 bases left in between. This CDR3 has 13 amino acids. The CDR3 region has the DNA TGTGCCAGTAGTATCTCCCGGGAGTCCGAGCAGTACTTC. Translation: CASSISRESEQYF.

V usage is TRBV29-1 and J usage is TRBJ1-5; D gene ambiguous. Trimming left V 4 bases short and J 6 bases short, with 10 bases between. This CDR3 contains 12 residues. Germline assignment: CDR1 SQVTM and CDR2 ANQGSEA. The CDR3: CSVGEGSQPQHF. The CDR3 DNA reads as TGCAGCGTTGGTGAGGGATCTCAGCCCCAGCATTTT.

The V call is TRBV13, the J call TRBJ2-7; 7 bases are shared with TRBD1. V lost 3 bases and J lost 6; bases outside the gene matches: 5. CDR1 is PRHDT and CDR2 is FYEKMQ in the germline V gene (reference sequence). The CDR3 covers 13 residues. CDR3 residues: CASSFLQGTEQYF. The CDR3 DNA reads as TGTGCCAGCAGCTTTCTACAGGGGACCGAGCAGTACTTC.

This chain connects TRBV29-1 to TRBJ1-5; 7 bases map to TRBD1. This CDR3 is 13 amino acids long. Losses at the gene ends were 4 bases for V and 7 bases for J; bases not matched to a gene: 7. The germline CDR1 and CDR2 sequences are SQVTM and ANQGSEA. The CDR3: CSVATGEGQPQHF. CDR3 DNA sequence: TGCAGCGTTGCCACAGGGGAAGGACAGCCCCAGCATTTT. The variable domain in full, completed from reference TRBV29-1 and TRBJ1-5, reads SAVISQKPSRDICQRGTSLTIQCQVDSQVTMMFWYRQQPGQSLTLIATANQGSEATYESGFVIDKFPISRPNLTFSTLTVSNMSPEDSSIYLCSVATGEGQPQHFGDGTRLSIL.

The V call is TRBV5-4, the J call TRBJ1-2; TRBD1 might be the D (6 bases). The V gene lost 0 bases and the J gene lost 8 bases, with 17 bases spanning the gap. The CDR3 sequence is 15 residues long. CDR1 SGHNT and CDR2 YYREEE come from the germline V gene (reference sequence). The CDR3 loop is CASSLVDAGEGGYTF. CDR3 DNA: TGTGCCAGCAGCTTGGTGGATGCAGGGGAGGGAGGCTACACCTTC. Complete variable domain (other parts from reference TRBV5-4 and TRBJ1-2): ETGVTQSPTHLIKTRGQQVTLRCSSQSGHNTVSWYQQALGQGPQFIFQYYREEENGRGNFPPRFSGLQFPNYSSELNVNALELDDSALYLCASSLVDAGEGGYTFGSGTRLTVV.

This clone has just a few counts. The V gene is TRBV27, the J gene TRBJ1-3; perhaps TRBD1 as D (5 bases). This CDR3 has 13 amino acids. Trimming pared 8 bases from V and 3 bases from J, leaving 11 bases between. CDR1 MNHEY and CDR2 SMNVEV come from the germline V gene (reference sequence). CDR3 in DNA: TGTGCCAGCTGGTCAGGGAATGGAAACACCATATATTTT. This gives the protein CASWSGNGNTIYF.

This chain connects TRBV28 to TRBJ2-1; D possibly corresponds to TRBD2 (5 bases). The V gene's germline CDR1 is MDHEN and CDR2 SYDVKM. V dropped 5 bases and J dropped 9 bases, with 11 bases sitting between them. CDR3 length: 12 residues. CDR3 amino acids: CASSVLGGEQFF. In DNA, the CDR3 is TGTGCCAGCAGTGTTCTAGGAGGTGAGCAGTTCTTC.

The rearrangement links TRBV9 to TRBJ2-5; 10 bases agree with TRBD2. CDR1 is SGDLS, CDR2 YYNGEE, per germline. V trimming: 3 bases; J trimming: 3 bases; junction bases outside the gene matches: 5. The CDR3 has 15 amino acids. The CDR3 protein is CASSATGTSEETQYF. Here the CDR3 DNA reads TGTGCCAGCAGCGCCACCGGGACTAGCGAAGAGACCCAGTACTTC.

The V gene is TRBV4-1, the J gene TRBJ2-2; D is undetermined. The V end was cut by 3 bases, the J end by 5 bases, with 13 bases between. This CDR3 comprises 15 residues. The germline V gene has CDR1 MGHRA and CDR2 YSYEKL. CDR3 sequence (DNA): TGCGCCAGCAGCCACCCAGATAAGATTACCGGGGAGCTGTTTTTT. Its translation: CASSHPDKITGELFF.

The rearrangement uses TRBV5-6 and TRBJ2-3; no clear D. V was pared by 0 bases and J by 4 bases, with 9 bases between. Germline CDR1 is SGHDT and CDR2 is YYEEEE. CDR3 length: 14 residues. In DNA, the CDR3 is TGTGCCAGCAGCTTGGAGCCCTCATCAGATACGCAGTATTTT. Amino acids: CASSLEPSSDTQYF.

J is TRBJ2-1 and V is TRBV9; 8 positions match TRBD2. The ends lost 4 bases at V and 7 bases at J; junction bases unmatched: 7. In germline, CDR1 is SGDLS, CDR2 YYNGEE. The CDR3 spans 14 residues. CDR3 loop: CASSRAGDLNEQFF. The DNA for the CDR3 is TGTGCCAGCAGCAGAGCGGGAGACTTGAATGAGCAGTTCTTC.

The chain uses TRBV28 and TRBJ1-2; D is unclear. Germline-derived CDR1 and CDR2 are MDHEN and SYDVKM. Trimming removed 3 bases at V and 6 bases at J, with 11 bases between. The CDR3 is made up of 13 amino acids. The CDR3 DNA reads TGTGCCAGCAGTTTTAGAGGGCTAGATGGCTACACCTTC. This translates into CASSFRGLDGYTF.

The CDR3 DNA reads TGTGCCAGCAGCCGCCGGACAGGGGGCGGCTATGGCTACACCTTC. It is translated as CASSRRTGGGYGYTF. V gene TRBV28 combines with J gene TRBJ1-2, with TRBD1 matching 11 bases. The CDR3 is 15 residues long. Trimming at V came to 6 bases and at J to 4 bases, leaving 7 bases not matched to a gene. The germline V gene encodes CDR1 MDHEN and CDR2 SYDVKM.

V is TRBV5-1 and J is TRBJ2-5, with 8 bases matching TRBD2. There are 13 residues in the CDR3. Per germline, CDR1 SGHRS and CDR2 YFSETQ. The J segment lost 4 bases and the V segment lost 6 bases, leaving 5 bases of the junction unmatched. DNA of the CDR3: TGCGCCAGCACAACGGGAGGGGGAGAGACCCAGTACTTC. Its protein is CASTTGGGETQYF.

The chain links TRBV2 to TRBJ2-1; tentatively, D is TRBD2 (6 bases). The length of the CDR3 is 15 residues. Per the germline V gene, CDR1 is SNHLY and CDR2 is FYNNEI. V dropped 7 bases and J dropped 4 bases, with 17 bases sitting between them. The CDR3 DNA sequence: TGTGCCAGCACCCGAAGGGCGGGGACGTACAATGAGCAGTTCTTC. The encoded protein is CASTRRAGTYNEQFF. The whole variable domain, filled in from reference TRBV2 and TRBJ2-1, reads EPEVTQTPSHQVTQMGQEVILRCVPISNHLYFYWYRQILGQKVEFLVSFYNNEISEKSEIFDDQFSVERPDGSNFTLKIRSTKLEDSAMYFCASTRRAGTYNEQFFGPGTRLTVL.

The chain employs TRBV9 and TRBJ2-3; 7 positions agree with TRBD1. CDR3 size: 13 residues. The junction had 4 bases not matched to a gene; V was cut back by 3 bases and J by 6 bases. CDR1 and CDR2 from the germline V gene are SGDLS and YYNGEE. CDR3 in DNA: TGTGCCAGCAGCGCCCAGACAGGGGATACGCAGTATTTT. Residues: CASSAQTGDTQYF.